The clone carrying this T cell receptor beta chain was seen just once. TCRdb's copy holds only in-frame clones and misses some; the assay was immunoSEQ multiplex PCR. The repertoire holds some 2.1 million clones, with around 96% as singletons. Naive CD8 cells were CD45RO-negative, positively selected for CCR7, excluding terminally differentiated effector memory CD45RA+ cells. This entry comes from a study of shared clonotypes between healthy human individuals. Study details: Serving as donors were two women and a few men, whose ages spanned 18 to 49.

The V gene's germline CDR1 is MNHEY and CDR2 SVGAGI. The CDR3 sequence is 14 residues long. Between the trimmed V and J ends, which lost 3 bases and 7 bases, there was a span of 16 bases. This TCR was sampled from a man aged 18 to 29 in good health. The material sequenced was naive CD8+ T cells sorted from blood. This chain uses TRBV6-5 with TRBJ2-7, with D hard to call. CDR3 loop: CASSYLTVGAEQYF. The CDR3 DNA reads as TGTGCCAGCAGTTATTTGACGGTGGGTGCGGAGCAGTACTTC.